This T cell receptor beta chain stems from a study of OX40 agonist ivuxolimab in advanced cancers. In the study overall: The study treated patients with ivuxolimab, an agonistic anti-OX40 (CD134) antibody. The group had a mean age of 60 years, ranged from about 20 to 90, and was 82.7% male.

Profiled with immunoSEQ multiplex PCR; TCRdb holds only in-frame clones, not every one. The sample has about 70,000 clones, about 93% seen once. Source: CD4+ or CD8+ T cells sorted from blood, taken in a trial of the OX40 agonist ivuxolimab. The TCR was taken from an adult with an advanced solid tumor such as melanoma, head and neck, liver or kidney cancer.

The CDR3 sequence: CASRSTGSSSGANVLTF. The CDR3 nucleotides are TGTGCCAGCCGGTCAACCGGGTCCTCTTCTGGGGCCAACGTCCTGACTTTC. The rearrangement uses TRBV7-9 and TRBJ2-6, with D unclear. The CDR3 length is 17 residues. The ends were cut back, 8 bases at V and 1 base at J, with 18 bases in the middle. Germline V gene sequence: CDR1 SEHNR, CDR2 FQNEAQ (reference sequence).